This T cell receptor (beta chain) originates from a study of T cell repertoires in ileal Crohn's disease. Across the whole study: Patients had a median 7.9-year disease duration, and roughly 40% were active smokers. The study's findings and limits: Within the first postoperative year, endoscopy came at median approximately 6.9 months. Sorted CD8 T cells held more high-frequency clones than CD4. Clonal expansions were more frequent in active smokers than non-smokers at surgery.

Generated by immunoSEQ multiplex PCR, the TCRdb table keeps only in-frame clones and is missing some. Of roughly 2,200 clones in the sample, roughly 60% were seen once. Regarding this clone: No antigen is known for it.

V lost 7 bases to trimming and J lost 7 bases; unmatched junction nucleotides: 7. Germline V gene lookup returns CDR1 SQVTM and CDR2 ANQGSEA. CDR3 size: 13 residues. Time point of the sample: neoterminal ileum biopsy at postoperative endoscopy, about 6 months after surgery. The chain carries TRBV29-1 and TRBJ1-6; 7 positions agree with TRBD1. This clonotype originated in an adult with Crohn's disease. The material sequenced was ileal tissue. CDR3 in DNA: TGCAGCGCCCGGGACAGATACAATTCACCCCTCCACTTT. This gives the protein CSARDRYNSPLHF.